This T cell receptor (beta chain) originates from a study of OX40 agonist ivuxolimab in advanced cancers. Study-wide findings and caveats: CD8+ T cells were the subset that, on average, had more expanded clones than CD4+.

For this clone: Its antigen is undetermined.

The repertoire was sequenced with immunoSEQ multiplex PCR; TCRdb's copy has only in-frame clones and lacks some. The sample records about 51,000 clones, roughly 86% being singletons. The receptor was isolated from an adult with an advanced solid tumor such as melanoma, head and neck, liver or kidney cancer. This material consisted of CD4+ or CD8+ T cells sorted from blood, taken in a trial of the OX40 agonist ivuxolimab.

The CDR3 is CASSRGEGTIYF. The CDR3 bases are TGTGCCAGCAGTCGGGGCGAGGGCACCATATATTTT. The rearrangement uses TRBV6-6 and TRBJ1-3, with a weak D call TRBD1 (5 bases). V dropped 5 bases and J dropped 9 bases, with 11 bases sitting between them. Germline assignment: CDR1 MNHNY and CDR2 SVGAGI (reference sequence). The CDR3 runs to 12 residues.